The present T cell receptor (beta chain) was sequenced within a study of shared clonotypes between healthy human individuals. V was shortened by 0 bases and J by 2 bases, with 10 bases between the two germline ends. This CDR3 is built from 15 residues. Germline-derived CDR1 and CDR2 are SGHDN and FVKESK. Using immunoSEQ multiplex PCR, the repertoire was profiled, and TCRdb retains in-frame clones only, with some absent. Of 2 million to 3 million clones listed, more than 85% are singletons. This receptor was identified in a man between 18 and 35 years old in good health. Some clones in this sample may be carry-over from other donors' samples. The rearrangement uses TRBV14 and TRBJ1-2; the D gene is possibly TRBD1 (5 bases). The sequenced sample was naive CD4+ T cells from PBMCs. As to subset: CD45RA+ positively selected. The CDR3 reads CASSQDRGGNYGYTF. CDR3 bases: TGTGCCAGCAGCCAAGATCGTGGGGGGAACTATGGCTACACCTTC.